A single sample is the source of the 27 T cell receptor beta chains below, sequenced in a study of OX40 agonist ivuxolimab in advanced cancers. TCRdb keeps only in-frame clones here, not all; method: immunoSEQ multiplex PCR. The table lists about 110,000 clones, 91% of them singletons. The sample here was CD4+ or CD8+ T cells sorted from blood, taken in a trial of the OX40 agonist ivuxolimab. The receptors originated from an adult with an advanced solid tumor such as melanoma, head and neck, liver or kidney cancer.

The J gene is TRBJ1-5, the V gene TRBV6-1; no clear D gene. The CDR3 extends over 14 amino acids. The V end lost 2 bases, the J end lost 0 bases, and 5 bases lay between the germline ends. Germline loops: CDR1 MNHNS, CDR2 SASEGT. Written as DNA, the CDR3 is TGTGCCAGCAGTGAACTGAGTAGCAATCAGCCCCAGCATTTT. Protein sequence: CASSELSSNQPQHF.

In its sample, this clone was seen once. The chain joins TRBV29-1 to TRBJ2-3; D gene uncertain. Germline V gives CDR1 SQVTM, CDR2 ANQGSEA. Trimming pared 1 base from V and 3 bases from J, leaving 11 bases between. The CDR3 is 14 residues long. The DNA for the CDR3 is TGCAGCGTTGAAGCAGCCGGAATAACAGATACGCAGTATTTT. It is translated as CSVEAAGITDTQYF.

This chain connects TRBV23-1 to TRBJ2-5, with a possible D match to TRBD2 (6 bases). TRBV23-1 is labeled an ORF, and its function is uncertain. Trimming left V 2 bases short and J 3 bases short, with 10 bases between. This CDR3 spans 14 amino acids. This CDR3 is CASSQRASEETQYF. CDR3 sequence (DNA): TGCGCCAGCAGTCAAAGGGCTAGCGAAGAGACCCAGTACTTC.

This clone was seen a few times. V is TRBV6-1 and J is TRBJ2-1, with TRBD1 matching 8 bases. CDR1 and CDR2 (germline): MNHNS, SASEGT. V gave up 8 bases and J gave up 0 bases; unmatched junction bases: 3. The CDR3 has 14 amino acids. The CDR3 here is CASFTGGSYNEQFF. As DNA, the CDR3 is TGTGCCAGCTTTACAGGGGGCTCCTACAATGAGCAGTTCTTC.

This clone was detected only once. The CDR3 is CASSLGGTGKGTQYF. The CDR3 region has the DNA TGCGCCAGCAGCTTGGGGGGGACGGGTAAAGGGACCCAGTACTTC. This chain connects TRBV5-1 to TRBJ2-5; D is perhaps TRBD1 or TRBD2 (5 bases each). This CDR3 has 15 amino acids. Germline V gene sequence: CDR1 SGHRS, CDR2 YFSETQ. The V end lost 0 bases, the J end lost 7 bases, and 16 bases lay between the germline ends.

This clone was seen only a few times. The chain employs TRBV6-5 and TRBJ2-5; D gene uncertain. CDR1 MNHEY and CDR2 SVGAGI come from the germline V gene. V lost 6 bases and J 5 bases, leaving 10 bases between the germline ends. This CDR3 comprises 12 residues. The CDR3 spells CASRTTLETQYF. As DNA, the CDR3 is TGTGCCAGCAGGACGACCCTGGAGACCCAGTACTTC.

The CDR3 sequence: CAISTGTDINEQFF. The DNA of the CDR3 is TGTGCCATCAGCACCGGGACAGACATCAATGAGCAGTTCTTC. The rearrangement uses TRBV10-3 and TRBJ2-1; 7 bases agree with TRBD1. Germline CDR1 reads ENHRY; CDR2 reads SYGVKD. V shed 6 bases and J 6 bases; nucleotides not matched to a gene: 8. The CDR3 loop spans 14 amino acids.

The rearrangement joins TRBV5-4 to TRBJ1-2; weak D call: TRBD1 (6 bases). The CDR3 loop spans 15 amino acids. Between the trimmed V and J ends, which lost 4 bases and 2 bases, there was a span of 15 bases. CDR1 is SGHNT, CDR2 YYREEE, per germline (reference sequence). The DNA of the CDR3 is TGTGCCAGCAGCAGCGGGGGGGCGCAAAACTATGGCTACACCTTC. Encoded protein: CASSSGGAQNYGYTF.

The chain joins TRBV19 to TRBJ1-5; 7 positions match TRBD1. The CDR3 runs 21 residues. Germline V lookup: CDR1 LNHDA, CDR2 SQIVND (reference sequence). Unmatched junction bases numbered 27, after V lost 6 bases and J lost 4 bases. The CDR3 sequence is CASSDQGPFFRGQTPNQPQHF. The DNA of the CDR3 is TGTGCCAGTAGCGACCAAGGCCCATTCTTCCGGGGACAGACACCAAATCAGCCCCAGCATTTT. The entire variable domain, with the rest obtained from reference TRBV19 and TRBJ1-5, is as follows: DGGITQSPKYLFRKEGQNVTLSCEQNLNHDAMYWYRQDPGQGLRLIYYSQIVNDFQKGDIAEGYSVSREKKESFPLTVTSAQKNPTAFYLCASSDQGPFFRGQTPNQPQHFGDGTRLSIL.

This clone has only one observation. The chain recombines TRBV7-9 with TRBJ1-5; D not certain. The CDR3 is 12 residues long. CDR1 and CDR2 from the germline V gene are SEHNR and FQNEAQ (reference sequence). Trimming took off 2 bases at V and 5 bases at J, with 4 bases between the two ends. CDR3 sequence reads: CASSLTDQPQHF. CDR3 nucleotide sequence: TGTGCCAGCAGCTTAACCGATCAGCCCCAGCATTTT.

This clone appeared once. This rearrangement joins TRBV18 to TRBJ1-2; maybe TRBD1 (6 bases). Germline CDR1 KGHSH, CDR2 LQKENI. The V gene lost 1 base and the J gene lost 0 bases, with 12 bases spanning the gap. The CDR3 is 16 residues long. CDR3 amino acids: CASSPQTGKANYGYTF. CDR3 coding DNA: TGTGCCAGCTCACCACAAACAGGGAAAGCTAACTATGGCTACACCTTC.

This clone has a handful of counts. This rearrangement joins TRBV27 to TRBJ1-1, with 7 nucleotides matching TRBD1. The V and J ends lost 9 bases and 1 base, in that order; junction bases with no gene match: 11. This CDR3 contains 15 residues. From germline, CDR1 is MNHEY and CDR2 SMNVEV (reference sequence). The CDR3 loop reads CASKAGTARNTEAFF. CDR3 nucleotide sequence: TGTGCCAGTAAAGCCGGGACAGCCAGGAACACTGAAGCTTTCTTT.

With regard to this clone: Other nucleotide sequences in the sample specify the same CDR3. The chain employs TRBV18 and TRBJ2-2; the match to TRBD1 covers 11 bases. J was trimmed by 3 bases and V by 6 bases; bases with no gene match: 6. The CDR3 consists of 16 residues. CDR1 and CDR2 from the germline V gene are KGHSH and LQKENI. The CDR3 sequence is CASSPRTGGDTGELFF. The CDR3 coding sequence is TGTGCCAGCTCCCCTAGGACAGGGGGCGACACCGGGGAGCTGTTTTTT.

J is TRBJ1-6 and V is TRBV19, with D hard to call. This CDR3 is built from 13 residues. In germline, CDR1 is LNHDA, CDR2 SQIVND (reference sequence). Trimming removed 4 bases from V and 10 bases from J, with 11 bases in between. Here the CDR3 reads CASSSILESPLHF. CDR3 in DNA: TGTGCCAGTAGTAGTATTCTGGAGTCACCCCTCCACTTT. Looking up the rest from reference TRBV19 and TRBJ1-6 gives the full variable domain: DGGITQSPKYLFRKEGQNVTLSCEQNLNHDAMYWYRQDPGQGLRLIYYSQIVNDFQKGDIAEGYSVSREKKESFPLTVTSAQKNPTAFYLCASSSILESPLHFGNGTRLTVT.

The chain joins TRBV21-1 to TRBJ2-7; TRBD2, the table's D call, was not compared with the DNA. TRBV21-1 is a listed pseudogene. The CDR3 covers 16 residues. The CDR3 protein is CASSKPGTSPTGGQYF. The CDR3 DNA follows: TGTGCCAGCAGCAAACCCGGGACTAGCCCAACCGGGGGGCAGTACTTC.

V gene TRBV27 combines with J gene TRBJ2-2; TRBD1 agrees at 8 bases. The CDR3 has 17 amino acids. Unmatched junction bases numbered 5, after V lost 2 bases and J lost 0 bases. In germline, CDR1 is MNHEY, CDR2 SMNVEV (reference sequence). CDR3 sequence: CASSLLTGVANTGELFF. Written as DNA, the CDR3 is TGTGCCAGCAGTTTACTGACAGGGGTGGCGAACACCGGGGAGCTGTTTTTT.

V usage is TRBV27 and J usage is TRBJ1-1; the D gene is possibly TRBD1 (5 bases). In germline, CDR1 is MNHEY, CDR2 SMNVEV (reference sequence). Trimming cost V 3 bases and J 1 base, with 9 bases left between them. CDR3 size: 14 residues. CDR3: CASSFRGKNTEAFF. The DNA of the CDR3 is TGTGCCAGCAGTTTCCGGGGCAAGAACACTGAAGCTTTCTTT.

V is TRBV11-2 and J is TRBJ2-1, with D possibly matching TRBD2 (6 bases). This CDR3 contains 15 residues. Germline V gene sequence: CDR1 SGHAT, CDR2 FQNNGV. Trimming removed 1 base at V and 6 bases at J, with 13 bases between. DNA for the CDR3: TGTGCCAGCAGCTTAGGACTAGAGAGGAGCAATGAGCAGTTCTTC. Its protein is CASSLGLERSNEQFF.

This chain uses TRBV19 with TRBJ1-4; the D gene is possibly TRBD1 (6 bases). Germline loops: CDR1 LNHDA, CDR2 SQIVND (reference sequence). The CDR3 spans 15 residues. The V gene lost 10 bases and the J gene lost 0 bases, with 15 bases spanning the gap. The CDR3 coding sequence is TGTGCCACCAAGGACAGACCAGCAACTAATGAAAAACTGTTTTTT. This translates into CATKDRPATNEKLFF.

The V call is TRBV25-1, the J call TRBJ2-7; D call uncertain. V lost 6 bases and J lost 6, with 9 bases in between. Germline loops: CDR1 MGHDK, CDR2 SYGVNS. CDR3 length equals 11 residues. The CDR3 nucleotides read TGTGCCAGCAGGAGTACCTCCGAGCAGTACTTC. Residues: CASRSTSEQYF.

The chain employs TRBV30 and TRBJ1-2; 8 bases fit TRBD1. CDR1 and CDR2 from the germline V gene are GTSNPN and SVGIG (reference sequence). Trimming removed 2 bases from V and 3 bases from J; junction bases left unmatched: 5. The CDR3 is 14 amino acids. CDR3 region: CAWSQGAADYGYTF. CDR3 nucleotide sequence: TGTGCCTGGAGTCAGGGGGCGGCGGACTATGGCTACACCTTC.

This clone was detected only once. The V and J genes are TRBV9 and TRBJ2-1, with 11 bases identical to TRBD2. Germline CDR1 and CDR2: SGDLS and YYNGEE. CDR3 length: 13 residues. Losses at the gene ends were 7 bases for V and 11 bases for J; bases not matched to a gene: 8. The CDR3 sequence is CASGSSGGYQQFF. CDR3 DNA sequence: TGTGCCAGCGGGTCTAGCGGGGGGTATCAGCAGTTCTTC.

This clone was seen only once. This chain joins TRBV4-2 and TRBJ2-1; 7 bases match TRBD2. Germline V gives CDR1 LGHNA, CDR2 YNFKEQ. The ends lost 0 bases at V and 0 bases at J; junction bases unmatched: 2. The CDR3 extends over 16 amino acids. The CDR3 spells CASSQDGGGSYNEQFF. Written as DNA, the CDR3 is TGTGCCAGCAGCCAAGATGGGGGGGGCTCCTACAATGAGCAGTTCTTC.

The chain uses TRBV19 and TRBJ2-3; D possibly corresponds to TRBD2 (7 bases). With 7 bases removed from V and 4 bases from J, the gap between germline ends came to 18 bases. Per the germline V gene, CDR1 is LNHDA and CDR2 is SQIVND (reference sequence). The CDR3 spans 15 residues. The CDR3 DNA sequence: TGTGCCAGTACCATAGTGGGGGGGCCAGCAGATACGCAGTATTTT. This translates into CASTIVGGPADTQYF.

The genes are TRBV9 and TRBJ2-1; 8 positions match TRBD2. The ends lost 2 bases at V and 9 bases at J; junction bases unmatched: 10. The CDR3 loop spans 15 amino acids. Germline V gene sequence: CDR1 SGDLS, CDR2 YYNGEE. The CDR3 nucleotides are TGTGCCAGCAGCGTGTCCGGGACTAGGTCTGGTGAGCAGTTCTTC. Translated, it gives CASSVSGTRSGEQFF.

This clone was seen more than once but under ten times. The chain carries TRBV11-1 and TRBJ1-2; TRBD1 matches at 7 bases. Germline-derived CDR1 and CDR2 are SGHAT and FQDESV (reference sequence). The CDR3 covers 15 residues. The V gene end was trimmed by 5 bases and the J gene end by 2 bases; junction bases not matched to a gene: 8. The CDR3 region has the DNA TGTGCCAGCAGCGCCTCGACAGGGTCAAACTATGGCTACACCTTC. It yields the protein CASSASTGSNYGYTF.

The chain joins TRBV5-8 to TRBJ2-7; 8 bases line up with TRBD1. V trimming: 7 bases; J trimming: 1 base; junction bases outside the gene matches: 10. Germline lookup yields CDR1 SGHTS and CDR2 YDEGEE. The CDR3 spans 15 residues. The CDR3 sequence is CASSGGTGPSYEQYF. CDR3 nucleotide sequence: TGTGCCAGCTCAGGGGGGACAGGTCCTTCCTACGAGCAGTACTTC.